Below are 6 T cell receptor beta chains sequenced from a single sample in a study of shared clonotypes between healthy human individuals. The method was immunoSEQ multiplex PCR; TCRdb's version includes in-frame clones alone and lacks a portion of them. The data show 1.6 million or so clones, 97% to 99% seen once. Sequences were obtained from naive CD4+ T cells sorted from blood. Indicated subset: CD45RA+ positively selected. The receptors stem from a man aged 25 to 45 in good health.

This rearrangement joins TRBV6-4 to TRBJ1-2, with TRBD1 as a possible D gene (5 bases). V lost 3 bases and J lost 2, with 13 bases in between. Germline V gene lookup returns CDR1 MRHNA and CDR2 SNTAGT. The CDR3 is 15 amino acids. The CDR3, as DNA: TGTGCCAGCAGTGAGACTTGGGGGGGGAACTATGGCTACACCTTC. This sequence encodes CASSETWGGNYGYTF.

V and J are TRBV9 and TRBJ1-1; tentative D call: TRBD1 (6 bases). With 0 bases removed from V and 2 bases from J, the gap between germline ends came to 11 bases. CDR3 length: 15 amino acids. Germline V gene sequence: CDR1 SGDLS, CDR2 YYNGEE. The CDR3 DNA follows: TGTGCCAGCAGCGTAGTGAGGGGGACAAACACTGAAGCTTTCTTT. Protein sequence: CASSVVRGTNTEAFF.

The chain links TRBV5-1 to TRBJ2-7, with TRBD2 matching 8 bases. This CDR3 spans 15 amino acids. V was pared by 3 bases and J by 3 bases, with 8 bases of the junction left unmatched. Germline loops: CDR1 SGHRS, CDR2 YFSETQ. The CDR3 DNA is TGCGCCAGCAGCTCGAGCGGGGGACAACTCTACGAGCAGTACTTC. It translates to CASSSSGGQLYEQYF.

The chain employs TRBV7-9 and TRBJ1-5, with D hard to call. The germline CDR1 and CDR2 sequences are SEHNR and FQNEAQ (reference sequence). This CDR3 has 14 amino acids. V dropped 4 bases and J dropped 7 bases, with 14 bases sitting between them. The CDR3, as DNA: TGTGCCAGCAGCTCGACCCCGGCGGGGCAGCCCCAGCATTTT. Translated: CASSSTPAGQPQHF.

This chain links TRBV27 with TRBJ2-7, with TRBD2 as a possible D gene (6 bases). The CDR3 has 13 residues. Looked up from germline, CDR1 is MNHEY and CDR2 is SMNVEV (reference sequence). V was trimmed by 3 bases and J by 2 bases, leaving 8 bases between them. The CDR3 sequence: CASSFSGPYEQYF. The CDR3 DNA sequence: TGTGCCAGCAGTTTCAGCGGGCCCTACGAGCAGTACTTC.

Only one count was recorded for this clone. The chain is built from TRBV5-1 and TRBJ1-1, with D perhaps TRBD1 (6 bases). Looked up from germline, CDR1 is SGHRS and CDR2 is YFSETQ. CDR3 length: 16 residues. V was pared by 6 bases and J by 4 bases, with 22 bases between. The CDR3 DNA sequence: TGCGCCAGCACCCAAAACATCGGGGGGCTCGTCACTGAAGCTTTCTTT. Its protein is CASTQNIGGLVTEAFF.